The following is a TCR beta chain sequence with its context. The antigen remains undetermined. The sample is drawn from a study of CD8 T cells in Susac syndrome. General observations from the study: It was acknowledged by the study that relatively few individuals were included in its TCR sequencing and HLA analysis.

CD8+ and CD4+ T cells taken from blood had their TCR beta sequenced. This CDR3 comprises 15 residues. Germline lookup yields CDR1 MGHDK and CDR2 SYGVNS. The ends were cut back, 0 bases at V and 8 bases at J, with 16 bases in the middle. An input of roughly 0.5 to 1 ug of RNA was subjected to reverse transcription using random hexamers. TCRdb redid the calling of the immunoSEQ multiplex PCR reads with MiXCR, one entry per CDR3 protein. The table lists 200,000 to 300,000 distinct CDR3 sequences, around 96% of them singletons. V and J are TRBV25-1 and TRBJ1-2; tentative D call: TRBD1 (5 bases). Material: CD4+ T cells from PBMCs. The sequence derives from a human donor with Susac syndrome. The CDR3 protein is CASSEYTGVYSGYTF. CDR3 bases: TGTGCCAGCAGTGAATACACGGGGGTATATTCGGGCTACACCTTC.